This T cell receptor beta chain is drawn from a study of cytomegalovirus exposure and HLA in healthy donors. Study-level points and caveats: Specificity of three CMV-associated chains for CMV antigens was verified in vitro.

This clone was recorded once. Its antigen is as yet unknown. The study ran its PCR with 60 Vbeta and 13 Jbeta primers. Generated by immunoSEQ multiplex PCR, the TCRdb table keeps only in-frame clones and is missing some. Of 150,000 to 200,000 clones listed, over 70% were seen once; the top ten hold over 2.5%. The CDR3 runs to 14 residues. Germline V CDR1 and CDR2: SEHNR, FQNEAQ (reference sequence). V dropped 1 base and J dropped 7 bases, with 14 bases sitting between them. The origin of this receptor is a female donor in good health and CMV-seronegative. The sample taken for sequencing was PBMCs. The V and J genes are TRBV7-9 and TRBJ2-7, with D possibly matching TRBD2 (5 bases). CDR3: CASSLGGSPGEQYF. The CDR3, as DNA: TGTGCCAGCAGCTTAGGAGGGAGCCCGGGGGAGCAGTACTTC.